Listed below are T cell receptor beta chains from one sample, sequenced in a study of early T cells in non-severe SARS-CoV-2 infection. TCRdb reprocessed the 5' RACE reads via MiXCR and lists one record per CDR3 protein. This table holds tens of thousands of distinct CDR3 sequences, nearly 5% found once. The sequenced sample consisted of whole blood. These receptors originate from an adult who was a healthcare worker with PCR-confirmed SARS-CoV-2 infection or an uninfected control (not recorded which). The CDR3 runs from the conserved cysteine through the conserved F or W. D genes are given only for firm matches. Clone size, where shown, is once, few, many, or a class for clones that have expanded.

16	TRBV6-6	TRBJ1-2	.	.	CASSYGREKANYGYTF	TGTGCCAGCAGTTACGGGCGGGAAAAAGCTAACTATGGCTACACCTTC
15	TRBV7-2	TRBJ2-7	many	TRBD2	CASSKLAGGPHEQYF	TGTGCCAGCAGCAAACTAGCGGGAGGGCCCCACGAGCAGTACTTC
15	TRBV20-1	TRBJ1-1	many	TRBD1	CSARARQGRNTEAFF	TGCAGTGCTAGAGCCAGACAGGGGAGGAACACTGAAGCTTTCTTT
14	TRBV29-1	TRBJ2-1	.	.	CSVEGVASYNEQFF	TGCAGCGTTGAGGGGGTAGCGAGCTACAATGAGCAGTTCTTC
11	TRBV5-6	TRBJ2-7	few	.	CASSSRYEQYF	TGTGCCAGCAGCTCGCGCTACGAGCAGTACTTC
17	TRBV5-1	TRBJ1-2	.	.	CASSLERPGASSFGYTF	TGCGCCAGCAGCTTGGAACGTCCGGGGGCGAGTTCGTTCGGCTACACCTTC
10	TRBV20-1	TRBJ1-4	many	.	CSAFRKALFF	TGCAGTGCTTTCCGAAAGGCACTGTTTTTT
15	TRBV2	TRBJ1-6	many	.	CASSEGQLEYSPLHF	TGTGCCAGCAGTGAGGGACAACTGGAATACTCACCCCTCCACTTT
15	TRBV7-8	TRBJ2-3	.	.	CASSFTGSPTDTQYF	TGTGCCAGCAGCTTCACAGGGTCCCCCACAGATACGCAGTATTTT
16	TRBV7-9	TRBJ1-5	many	TRBD1	CASSQTGASGNQPQHF	TGTGCCAGCAGTCAAACAGGGGCAAGCGGCAATCAGCCCCAGCATTTT
14	TRBV5-4	TRBJ2-3	many	.	CASSPADSTDTQYF	TGTGCCAGCAGCCCCGCGGACAGCACAGATACGCAGTATTTT
14	TRBV5-1	TRBJ1-1	many	.	CASSFELGSTEAFF	TGCGCCAGCAGCTTTGAGCTGGGAAGCACTGAAGCTTTCTTT
17	TRBV11-1	TRBJ2-1	few	.	CASTPSPTGQSYNEQFF	TGTGCCAGCACCCCAAGCCCCACGGGACAATCCTACAATGAGCAGTTCTTC
14	TRBV6-5	TRBJ2-1	many	TRBD2	CASSQKLADNEQFF	TGTGCCAGCAGTCAGAAACTAGCGGACAATGAGCAGTTCTTC
19	TRBV19	TRBJ2-6	few	TRBD2	CASSRERGAALGGANVLTF	TGTGCCAGTAGTAGAGAGCGGGGGGCCGCCCTTGGAGGGGCCAACGTCCTGACTTTC
12	TRBV20-1	TRBJ2-7	many	.	CSARLDSYEQYF	TGCAGTGCTAGGCTAGACAGTTACGAGCAGTACTTC
15	TRBV7-2	TRBJ1-1	many	TRBD1	CASSLEGTVNTEAFF	TGTGCCAGCAGCTTAGAAGGGACAGTGAACACTGAAGCTTTCTTT
14	TRBV7-3	TRBJ1-1	many	TRBD1	CASSLTGQGAQAFF	TGTGCCAGCAGCTTAACAGGACAGGGGGCTCAAGCTTTCTTT
15	TRBV7-6	TRBJ2-3	.	.	CASSLPGVNTDTQYF	TGTGCCAGCAGCTTACCCGGGGTTAACACAGATACGCAGTATTTT
16	TRBV7-2	TRBJ2-7	few	TRBD1	CASSLVPGQGAHEQYF	TGTGCCAGCAGCTTGGTGCCGGGACAGGGGGCTCACGAGCAGTACTTC
12	TRBV29-1	TRBJ2-7	few	.	CSVERPPDEQYF	TGCAGCGTTGAGCGTCCACCCGACGAGCAGTACTTC
17	TRBV7-9	TRBJ2-1	many	.	CASSSLRDSEYYNEQFF	TGTGCCAGCAGCTCTCTCCGGGACTCGGAATACTACAATGAGCAGTTCTTC
14	TRBV3-1	TRBJ1-1	many	.	CASSQYRANTEAFF	TGTGCCAGCAGCCAGTACAGGGCCAACACTGAAGCTTTCTTT
16	TRBV5-4	TRBJ2-4	few	.	CASSLDPSSAKNIQYF	TGTGCCAGCAGCTTGGATCCGTCGTCAGCCAAAAACATTCAGTACTTC
16	TRBV18	TRBJ2-2	many	.	CASSPRGGVVTGELFF	TGTGCCAGCTCACCCCGTGGCGGGGTCGTCACCGGGGAGCTGTTTTTT
15	TRBV14	TRBJ1-3	many	.	CASSQAGASGNTIYF	TGTGCCAGCAGCCAAGCGGGGGCCTCTGGAAACACCATATATTTT
12	TRBV6-5	TRBJ2-2	.	.	CVSKRGSGELFF	TGTGTCAGCAAGAGAGGTTCCGGGGAGCTGTTTTTT
13	TRBV6-1	TRBJ2-1	many	TRBD2	CASLAGAYNEQFF	TGTGCCTCGTTAGCGGGGGCCTACAATGAGCAGTTCTTC
12	TRBV7-2	TRBJ1-6	few	.	CASSSTPGQFHF	TGTGCCAGCAGCTCTACCCCTGGACAGTTCCACTTT
16	TRBV10-3	TRBJ2-1	many	TRBD2	CAISEVRGLADNEQFF	TGTGCCATCAGTGAAGTTCGAGGACTAGCTGACAATGAGCAGTTCTTC
18	TRBV11-2	TRBJ2-2	many	TRBD2	CASSFLLAGELNTGELFF	TGTGCCAGCAGCTTCTTACTAGCGGGAGAGCTGAACACCGGGGAGCTGTTTTTT